This T cell receptor (beta chain) was observed in a study of cytomegalovirus exposure and HLA in healthy donors. General observations from the study: Investigators reported some 150 TCR beta chains as tied to cytomegalovirus.

As to this clone: Its target is not known.

This CDR3 region has 15 residues. Germline V CDR1 and CDR2: LNHDA, SQIVND (reference sequence). The V gene lost 4 bases and the J gene lost 3 bases, with 13 bases spanning the gap. The PCR had 60 Vbeta and 13 Jbeta primers. How the authors handled the data: Unique TCR beta chains numbered about 72 million in a later analysis, with around 10 million shared. Method: immunoSEQ multiplex PCR; TCRdb's copy keeps in-frame clones and lacks some. V and J calls and clone size are those listed in that table; D and trimming were worked out from the DNA. In the table there are about 77,000 clones, 78% of which are singletons.

The clonotype originates from a man aged 40-55 years in good health and CMV-seronegative. The sequencing sample was made of PBMCs. V and J are TRBV19 and TRBJ1-5, with D possibly being TRBD1 (5 bases). DNA of the CDR3: TGTGCCAGTAGTACCGCCTCAGGGTCCAATCAGCCCCAGCATTTT. Its translation: CASSTASGSNQPQHF.